Below are 14 T cell receptor beta chains sequenced from a single sample in a study of T cell changes during pregnancy in multiple sclerosis. The assay was immunoSEQ multiplex PCR, and TCRdb's table has in-frame clones only and misses some. This table has tens of thousands of clones, roughly 93% appearing once. Sequenced material: CD4+ T cells from peripheral blood mononuclear cells, taken before pregnancy. These receptors all stem from a female donor with multiple sclerosis, enrolled in a pregnancy study.

This clone was observed a handful of times. This chain's CDR3 is CSVVGRLNTEAFF. DNA of the CDR3: TGCAGCGTTGTTGGCCGATTGAACACTGAAGCTTTCTTT. V and J are TRBV29-1 and TRBJ1-1; no firm D call. Germline assignment: CDR1 SQVTM and CDR2 ANQGSEA. Deletions cut 4 bases from V and 0 bases from J, with 9 bases between. The CDR3 loop spans 13 amino acids. The full variable domain, its missing parts supplied by reference TRBV29-1 and TRBJ1-1, is SAVISQKPSRDICQRGTSLTIQCQVDSQVTMMFWYRQQPGQSLTLIATANQGSEATYESGFVIDKFPISRPNLTFSTLTVSNMSPEDSSIYLCSVVGRLNTEAFFGQGTRLTVV.

The rearrangement joins TRBV9 to TRBJ2-7; TRBD2 matches 11 bases. Germline V gives CDR1 SGDLS, CDR2 YYNGEE. CDR3 length: 16 residues. V dropped 0 bases and J dropped 3; count of bases not matched to a gene: 5. Written as DNA, the CDR3 is TGTGCCAGCAGCGTAGGTGGGACTAGCGGTAACTACGAGCAGTACTTC. It specifies CASSVGGTSGNYEQYF.

V usage is TRBV7-3 and J usage is TRBJ2-1; 12 bases line up with TRBD2. V lost 3 bases to trimming and J lost 9 bases; unmatched junction nucleotides: 6. There are 15 residues in the CDR3. Germline V gene data show CDR1 as SGHTA and CDR2 as FQGTGA. The CDR3 DNA follows: TGTGCCAGCAGCTTTCGACTAGCGGGAGTACTTGAGCAGTTCTTC. Amino acids: CASSFRLAGVLEQFF. Filled out from reference TRBV7-3 and TRBJ2-1, the complete variable domain reads GAGVSQTPSNKVTEKGKYVELRCDPISGHTALYWYRQSLGQGPEFLIYFQGTGAADDSGLPNDRFFAVRPEGSVSTLKIQRTERGDSAVYLCASSFRLAGVLEQFFGPGTRLTVL.

This chain connects TRBV6-1 to TRBJ2-5; D might be TRBD1 (5 bases). Trimming removed 2 bases from V and 5 bases from J, with 18 bases in between. CDR1 and CDR2 from the germline V gene are MNHNS and SASEGT. CDR3 length equals 16 residues. The CDR3 sequence: CASSELRGSILETQYF. CDR3 DNA sequence: TGTGCCAGCAGTGAACTTAGGGGTAGTATTTTGGAGACCCAGTACTTC.

The V gene is TRBV15, the J gene TRBJ2-1, with TRBD2 identical over 9 bases. CDR1 LNHNV and CDR2 YYDKDF come from the germline V gene (reference sequence). This CDR3 has 15 amino acids. The trim removed 3 bases at V and 7 bases at J, leaving 7 bases unmatched. In nucleotides, the CDR3 is TGTGCCACCAGCAGGCCGCGCGGGGGGGAGAATGAGCAGTTCTTC. This codes for CATSRPRGGENEQFF.

The chain recombines TRBV5-1 with TRBJ1-4; TRBD1 matches 8 bases. V shed 4 bases and J 8 bases; nucleotides not matched to a gene: 10. This CDR3 region has 15 residues. Germline V gene sequence: CDR1 SGHRS, CDR2 YFSETQ. CDR3 nucleotides: TGCGCCAGCAGCCCCCAGGACAGGGAAGGAGAAAAACTGTTTTTT. It is translated as CASSPQDREGEKLFF.

CDR3 protein: CASSVGDSRPEKQYF. The CDR3 bases are TGTGCCAGCAGCGTAGGGGACAGCCGTCCTGAAAAGCAGTATTTT. The V gene is TRBV5-5, the J gene TRBJ2-3, with TRBD1 identical over 7 bases. V lost 4 bases, J lost 11 bases, and 16 bases stayed unmatched. CDR3 length equals 15 residues. Germline CDR1 SGHKS, CDR2 YYEKEE (reference sequence).

The chain has TRBV2 and TRBJ2-5; 7 bases line up with TRBD1. Germline loops: CDR1 SNHLY, CDR2 FYNNEI. V shed 6 bases and J 3 bases; nucleotides not matched to a gene: 4. The CDR3 covers 13 residues. The CDR3 protein is CASRITGEETQYF. The CDR3 DNA sequence: TGTGCCAGCAGGATTACAGGGGAAGAGACCCAGTACTTC.

The chain couples TRBV9 to TRBJ1-5; D may be TRBD1 (5 bases). Deletions cut 0 bases from V and 3 bases from J, with 16 bases between. CDR3 length: 17 residues. Germline-derived CDR1 and CDR2 are SGDLS and YYNGEE. The CDR3 nucleotides are TGTGCCAGCAGCGTAGAAACAGGTGATCTTAACAATCAGCCCCAGCATTTT. It encodes CASSVETGDLNNQPQHF.

The chain has TRBV2 and TRBJ1-4; 7 bases match TRBD1. J was trimmed by 8 bases and V by 6 bases; bases with no gene match: 9. The CDR3 has 14 residues. The germline V gene encodes CDR1 SNHLY and CDR2 FYNNEI. This CDR3 is CASRQGVNGEKLFF. CDR3 DNA: TGTGCCAGCAGGCAGGGGGTTAACGGGGAAAAACTGTTTTTT.

The V call is TRBV7-9, the J call TRBJ1-3; tentative D call: TRBD1 (5 bases). This CDR3 has 15 residues. Germline V gene lookup returns CDR1 SEHNR and CDR2 FQNEAQ (reference sequence). V was trimmed by 5 bases and J by 4 bases, leaving 15 bases between them. The CDR3 DNA reads as TGTGCCAGCAGCCGTTCGACCCAGGGCGGAAACACCATATATTTT. Amino acids: CASSRSTQGGNTIYF.

This chain connects TRBV11-2 to TRBJ2-2, with 8 bases identical to TRBD2. Per germline, CDR1 SGHAT and CDR2 FQNNGV. CDR3 size: 17 residues. The trim removed 5 bases at V and 6 bases at J, leaving 14 bases unmatched. The CDR3 loop reads CASSLPLLAGNPGELFF. The CDR3 nucleotides read TGTGCCAGCAGCCTCCCCCTCTTAGCGGGAAATCCCGGGGAGCTGTTTTTT.

J is TRBJ2-3 and V is TRBV5-4, with TRBD2 as a possible D gene (5 bases). The germline V gene has CDR1 SGHNT and CDR2 YYREEE (reference sequence). The length of the CDR3 is 13 residues. Trimming stripped 3 bases from V and 6 bases from J, with 11 bases between. The CDR3 region is CASSWTEADTQYF. CDR3 sequence (DNA): TGTGCCAGCAGCTGGACGGAGGCGGATACGCAGTATTTT.

This clone was detected once. The V call is TRBV7-9, the J call TRBJ1-5; D is possibly TRBD1 (5 bases). The length of the CDR3 is 15 residues. Germline-derived CDR1 and CDR2 are SEHNR and FQNEAQ (reference sequence). The ends were cut back, 5 bases at V and 6 bases at J, with 17 bases in the middle. The CDR3 DNA reads TGTGCCAGCAGCGCCTCGTCAGGGATTGGTCAGCCCCAGCATTTT. This codes for CASSASSGIGQPQHF. Full variable domain (rest looked up from reference TRBV7-9 and TRBJ1-5): DTGVSQNPRHKITKRGQNVTFRCDPISEHNRLYWYRQTLGQGPEFLTYFQNEAQLEKSRLLSDRFSAERPKGSFSTLEIQRTEQGDSAMYLCASSASSGIGQPQHFGDGTRLSIL.